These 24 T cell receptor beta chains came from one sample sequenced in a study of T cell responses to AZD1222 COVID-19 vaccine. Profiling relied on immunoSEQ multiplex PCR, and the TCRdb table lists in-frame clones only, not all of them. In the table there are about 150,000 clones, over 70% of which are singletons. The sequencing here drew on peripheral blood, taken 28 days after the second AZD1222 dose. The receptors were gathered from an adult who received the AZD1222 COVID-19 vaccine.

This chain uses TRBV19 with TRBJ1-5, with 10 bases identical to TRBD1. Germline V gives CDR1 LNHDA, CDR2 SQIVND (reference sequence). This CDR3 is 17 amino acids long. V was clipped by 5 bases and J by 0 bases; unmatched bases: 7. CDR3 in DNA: TGTGCCAGTAGTGCGGACAGGGGGGGAGATAGCAATCAGCCCCAGCATTTT. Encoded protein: CASSADRGGDSNQPQHF.

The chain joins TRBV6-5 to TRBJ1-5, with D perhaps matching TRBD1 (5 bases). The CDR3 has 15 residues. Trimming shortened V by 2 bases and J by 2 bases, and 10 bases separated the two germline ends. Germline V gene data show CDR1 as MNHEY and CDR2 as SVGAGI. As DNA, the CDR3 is TGTGCCAGCAGTTACGGGGCATTCGGCAATCAGCCCCAGCATTTT. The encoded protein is CASSYGAFGNQPQHF.

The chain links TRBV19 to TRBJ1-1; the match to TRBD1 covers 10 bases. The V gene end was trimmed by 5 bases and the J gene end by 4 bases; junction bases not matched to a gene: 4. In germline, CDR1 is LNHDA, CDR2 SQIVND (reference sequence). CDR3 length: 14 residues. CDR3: CASSGGQGITEAFF. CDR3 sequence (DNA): TGTGCCAGTAGTGGGGGACAGGGGATCACTGAAGCTTTCTTT.

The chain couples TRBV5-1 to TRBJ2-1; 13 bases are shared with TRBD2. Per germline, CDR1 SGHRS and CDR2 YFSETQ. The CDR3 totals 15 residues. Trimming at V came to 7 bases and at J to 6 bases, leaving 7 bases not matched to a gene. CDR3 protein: CASAWGLAGRNEQFF. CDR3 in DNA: TGCGCCAGCGCTTGGGGACTAGCGGGACGCAATGAGCAGTTCTTC.

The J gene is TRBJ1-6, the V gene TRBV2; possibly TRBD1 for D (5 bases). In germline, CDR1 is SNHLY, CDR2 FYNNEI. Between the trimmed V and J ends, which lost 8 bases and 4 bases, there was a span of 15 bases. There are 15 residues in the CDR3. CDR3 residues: CASEEGVVYNSPLHF. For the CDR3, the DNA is TGTGCCAGCGAGGAAGGGGTTGTTTATAATTCACCCCTCCACTTT.

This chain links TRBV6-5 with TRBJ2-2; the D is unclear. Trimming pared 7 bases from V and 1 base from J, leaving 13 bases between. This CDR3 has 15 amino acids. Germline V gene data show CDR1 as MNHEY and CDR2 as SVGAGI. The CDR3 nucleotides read TGTGCCAGCAAGGCGAGCGTACAGAACACCGGGGAGCTGTTTTTT. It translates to CASKASVQNTGELFF.

DNA of the CDR3: TGTGCCAGCAGCCCGCCGGGGCGGCGAGTTCAGCCCCAGCATTTT. Amino acid sequence: CASSPPGRRVQPQHF. This chain uses TRBV28 with TRBJ1-5, with TRBD1 as a possible D gene (5 bases). V lost 6 bases and J lost 6, with 18 bases in between. In germline, CDR1 is MDHEN, CDR2 SYDVKM. This CDR3 has 15 amino acids.

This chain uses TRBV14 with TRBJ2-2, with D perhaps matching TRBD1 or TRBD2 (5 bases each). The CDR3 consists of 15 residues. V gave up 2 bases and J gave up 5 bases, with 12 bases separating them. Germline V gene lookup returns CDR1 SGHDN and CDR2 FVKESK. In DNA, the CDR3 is TGTGCCAGCAGCCAACCCGGGACCCATACCGGGGAGCTGTTTTTT. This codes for CASSQPGTHTGELFF. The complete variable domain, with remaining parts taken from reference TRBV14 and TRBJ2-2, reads EAGVTQFPSHSVIEKGQTVTLRCDPISGHDNLYWYRRVMGKEIKFLLHFVKESKQDESGMPNNRFLAERTGGTYSTLKVQPAELEDSGVYFCASSQPGTHTGELFFGEGSRLTVL.

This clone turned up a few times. CDR3 sequence: CASSKRDSTDTQYF. The CDR3 region has the DNA TGTGCCAGCAGCAAGCGGGATAGCACAGATACGCAGTATTTT. V usage is TRBV9 and J usage is TRBJ2-3, with 7 bases lining up with TRBD2. The CDR3 length is 14 residues. V lost 4 bases and J lost 0; bases outside the gene matches: 2. Germline assignment: CDR1 SGDLS and CDR2 YYNGEE.

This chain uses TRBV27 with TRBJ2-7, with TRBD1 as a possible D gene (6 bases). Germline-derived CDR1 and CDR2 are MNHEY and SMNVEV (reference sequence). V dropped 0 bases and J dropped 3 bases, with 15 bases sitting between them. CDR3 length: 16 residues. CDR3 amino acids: CASSLSAGVWNYEQYF. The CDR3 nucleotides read TGTGCCAGCAGTTTATCAGCAGGGGTTTGGAACTACGAGCAGTACTTC.

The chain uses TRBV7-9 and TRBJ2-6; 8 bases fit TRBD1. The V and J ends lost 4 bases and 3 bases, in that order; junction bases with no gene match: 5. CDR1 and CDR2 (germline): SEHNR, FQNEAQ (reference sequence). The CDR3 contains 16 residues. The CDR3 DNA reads TGTGCCAGCAGCTCCAGCAGGGGGCTTGGGGCCAACGTCCTGACTTTC. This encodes CASSSSRGLGANVLTF.

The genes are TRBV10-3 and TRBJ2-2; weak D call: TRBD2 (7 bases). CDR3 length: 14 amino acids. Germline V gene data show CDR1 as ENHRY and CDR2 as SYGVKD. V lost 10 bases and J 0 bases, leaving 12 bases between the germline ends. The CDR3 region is CASGGTSNTGELFF. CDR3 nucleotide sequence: TGTGCCAGCGGGGGCACCTCGAACACCGGGGAGCTGTTTTTT.

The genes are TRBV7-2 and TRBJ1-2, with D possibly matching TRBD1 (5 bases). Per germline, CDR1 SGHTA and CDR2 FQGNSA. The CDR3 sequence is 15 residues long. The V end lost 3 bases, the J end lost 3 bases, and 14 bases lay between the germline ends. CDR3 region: CASSFISGGDYGYTF. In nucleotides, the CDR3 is TGTGCCAGCAGCTTCATCTCTGGGGGGGACTATGGCTACACCTTC.

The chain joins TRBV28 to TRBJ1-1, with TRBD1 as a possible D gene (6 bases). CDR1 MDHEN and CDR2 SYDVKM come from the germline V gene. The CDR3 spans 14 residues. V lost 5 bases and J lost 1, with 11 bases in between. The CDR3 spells CASSIRQANTEAFF. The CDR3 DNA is TGTGCCAGCAGTATAAGACAGGCGAACACTGAAGCTTTCTTT.

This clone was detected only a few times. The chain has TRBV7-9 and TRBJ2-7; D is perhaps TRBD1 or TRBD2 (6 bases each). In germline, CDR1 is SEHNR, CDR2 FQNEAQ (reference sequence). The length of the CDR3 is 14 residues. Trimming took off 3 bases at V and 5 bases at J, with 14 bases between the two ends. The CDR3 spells CASSFRGGGDEQYF. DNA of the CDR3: TGTGCCAGCAGCTTCAGGGGTGGAGGGGACGAGCAGTACTTC.

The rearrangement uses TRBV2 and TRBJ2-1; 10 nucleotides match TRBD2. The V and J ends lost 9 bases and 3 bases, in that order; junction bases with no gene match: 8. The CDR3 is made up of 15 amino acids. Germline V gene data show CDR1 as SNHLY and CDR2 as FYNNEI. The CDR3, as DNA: TGTGCCAGTCGAGTGGGGACTAGCGACTACAATGAGCAGTTCTTC. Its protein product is CASRVGTSDYNEQFF.

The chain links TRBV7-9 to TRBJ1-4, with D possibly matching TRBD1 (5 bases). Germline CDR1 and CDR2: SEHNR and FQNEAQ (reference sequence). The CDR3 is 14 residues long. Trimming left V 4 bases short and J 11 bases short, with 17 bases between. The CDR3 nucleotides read TGTGCCAGCAGCTACACAACAGGAACTAACAAACTGTTTTTT. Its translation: CASSYTTGTNKLFF.

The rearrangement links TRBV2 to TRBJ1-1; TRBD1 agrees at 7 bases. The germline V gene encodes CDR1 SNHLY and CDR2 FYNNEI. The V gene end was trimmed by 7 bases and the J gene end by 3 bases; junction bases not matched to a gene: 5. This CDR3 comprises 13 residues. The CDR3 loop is CASKGAGDTEAFF. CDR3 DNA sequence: TGTGCCAGCAAGGGGGCGGGGGACACTGAAGCTTTCTTT.

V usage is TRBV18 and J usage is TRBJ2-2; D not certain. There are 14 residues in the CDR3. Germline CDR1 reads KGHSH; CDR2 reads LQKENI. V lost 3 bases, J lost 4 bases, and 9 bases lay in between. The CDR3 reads CASSPPGPTGELFF. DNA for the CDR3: TGTGCCAGCTCACCCCCAGGACCCACCGGGGAGCTGTTTTTT.

In DNA form, the CDR3 reads TGCAGCATCCCCGCGCAGGGCCCCAATGGCTACACCTTC. Translated: CSIPAQGPNGYTF. The chain is built from TRBV29-1 and TRBJ1-2; D is perhaps TRBD1 (5 bases). Germline V gene data show CDR1 as SQVTM and CDR2 as ANQGSEA. With 8 bases removed from V and 6 bases from J, the gap between germline ends came to 19 bases. The length of the CDR3 is 13 residues.

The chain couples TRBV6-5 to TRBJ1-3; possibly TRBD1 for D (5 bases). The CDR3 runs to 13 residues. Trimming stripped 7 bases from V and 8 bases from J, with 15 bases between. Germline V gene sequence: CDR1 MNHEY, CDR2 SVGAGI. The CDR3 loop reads CASTQLGGDTIYF. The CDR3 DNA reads TGTGCCAGCACCCAACTGGGGGGAGACACCATATATTTT.

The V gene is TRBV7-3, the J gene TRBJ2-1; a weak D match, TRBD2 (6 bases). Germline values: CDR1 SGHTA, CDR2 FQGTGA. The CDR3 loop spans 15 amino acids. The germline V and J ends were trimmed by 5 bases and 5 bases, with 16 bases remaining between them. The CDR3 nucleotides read TGTGCCAGCAGCCTAGCCCCGGGGGACCACAATGAGCAGTTCTTC. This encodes CASSLAPGDHNEQFF.

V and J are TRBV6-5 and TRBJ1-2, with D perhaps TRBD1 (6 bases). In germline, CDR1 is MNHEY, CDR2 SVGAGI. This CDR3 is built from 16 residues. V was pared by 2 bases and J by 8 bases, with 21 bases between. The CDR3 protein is CASSYILGGALGGYTF. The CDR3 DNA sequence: TGTGCCAGCAGTTACATTCTCGGGGGGGCCCTCGGGGGCTACACCTTC.

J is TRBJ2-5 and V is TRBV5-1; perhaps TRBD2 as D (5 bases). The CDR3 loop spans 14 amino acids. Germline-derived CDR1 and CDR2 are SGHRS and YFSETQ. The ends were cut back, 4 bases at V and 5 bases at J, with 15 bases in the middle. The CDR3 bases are TGCGCCAGCAGCCCGGGTGGGCCGGGGGAGACCCAGTACTTC. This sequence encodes CASSPGGPGETQYF.